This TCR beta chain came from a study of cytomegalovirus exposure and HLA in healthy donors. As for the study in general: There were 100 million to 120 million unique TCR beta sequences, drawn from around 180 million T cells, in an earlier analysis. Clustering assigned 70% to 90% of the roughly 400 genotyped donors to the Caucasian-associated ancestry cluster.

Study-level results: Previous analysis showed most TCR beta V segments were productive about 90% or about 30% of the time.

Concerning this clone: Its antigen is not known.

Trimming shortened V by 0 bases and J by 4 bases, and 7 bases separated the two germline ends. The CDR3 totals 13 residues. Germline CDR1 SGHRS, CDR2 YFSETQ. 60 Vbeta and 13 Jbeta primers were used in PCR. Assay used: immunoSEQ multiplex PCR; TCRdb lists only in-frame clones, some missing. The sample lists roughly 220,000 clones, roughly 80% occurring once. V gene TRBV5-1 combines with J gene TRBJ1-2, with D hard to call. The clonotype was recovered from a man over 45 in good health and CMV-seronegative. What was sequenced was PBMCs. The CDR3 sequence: CASSLGLTYGYTF. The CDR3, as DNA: TGCGCCAGCAGCTTGGGACTTACCTATGGCTACACCTTC.